A selection of T cell receptor beta chains follows, all from one sample in a study of beta chain features in type 1 diabetes. Sequencing used immunoSEQ multiplex PCR; TCRdb keeps in-frame clones, though not all of them. The sample has hundreds of thousands of clones; roughly 15% are singletons. Sequencing input: naive CD4+ T cells from blood. Receptors originate from a woman in her 40s in good health. CDR3s include the opening cysteine and the closing phenylalanine or tryptophan. A D gene is named only where the DNA matches it firmly. Where a row states a size, it is once, few, many or the class of an expanded clone; other rows omit it.

size	V	D	J	CDR3	DNA
few	TRBV6-6	-	TRBJ1-6	CASSPRVSYNSPLHF	TGTGCCAGCAGCCCCAGGGTCTCCTATAATTCACCCCTCCACTTT
-	TRBV5-4	TRBD2	TRBJ2-5	CASSFVREGSKTQYF	TGTGCCAGCAGCTTTGTCAGGGAGGGTTCGAAGACCCAGTACTTC
-	TRBV19	TRBD1	TRBJ1-5	CASSFSGTGFLRNQPQHF	TGTGCCAGTAGTTTCTCCGGGACAGGGTTTCTTCGCAATCAGCCCCAGCATTTT
-	TRBV5-1	TRBD2	TRBJ2-1	CASSPGLAGVNEQFF	TGCGCCAGCAGCCCGGGACTAGCGGGGGTTAATGAGCAGTTCTTC
few	TRBV5-6	-	TRBJ1-6	CASSPLYNSPLHF	TGTGCCAGCAGCCCGTTATATAATTCACCCCTCCACTTT
many	TRBV2	-	TRBJ2-1	CASGSSRGLVF	TGTGCCAGCGGCTCATCAAGGGGCTTGGTCTTC
many	TRBV4-1	-	TRBJ2-7	CASSHNTGEQYF	TGCGCCAGCAGCCACAATACGGGGGAGCAGTACTTC
few	TRBV11-2	-	TRBJ2-3	CASSSGTSTDTQYF	TGTGCCAGCAGCTCCGGGACTAGCACAGATACGCAGTATTTT
few	TRBV25-1	-	TRBJ2-5	CASSAGGAGETQYF	TGTGCCAGCAGTGCTGGAGGGGCAGGAGAGACCCAGTACTTC
few	TRBV9	TRBD2	TRBJ2-7	CASSVDGGYEQYF	TGTGCCAGCAGCGTAGACGGGGGGTACGAGCAGTACTTC
few	TRBV6-1	-	TRBJ1-5	CASSEVGWVQPQHF	TGTGCCAGCAGTGAAGTCGGGTGGGTCCAGCCCCAGCATTTT
few	TRBV9	-	TRBJ2-5	CASSASGLLAETQYF	TGTGCCAGCAGCGCCTCGGGACTTTTAGCGGAGACCCAGTACTTC
-	TRBV12-5	TRBD2	TRBJ2-3	CASGLGAGDGTDTQYF	TGTGCTAGTGGTTTGGGAGCGGGGGATGGGACAGATACGCAGTATTTT
-	TRBV14	-	TRBJ2-7	CASSRQGAYEQYF	TGTGCCAGCAGCCGTCAGGGTGCCTACGAGCAGTACTTC
-	TRBV5-1	TRBD1	TRBJ2-2	CASRWLGQGDTGELFF	TGCGCCAGCCGGTGGTTAGGACAGGGTGACACCGGGGAGCTGTTTTTT
few	TRBV7-2	-	TRBJ2-5	CASSLSRGGARETQYF	TGTGCCAGCAGCCTCTCTAGGGGGGGGGCCCGCGAGACCCAGTACTTC
few	TRBV5-4	-	TRBJ2-1	CASSWGGTSPVVEQFF	TGTGCCAGCAGCTGGGGCGGGACCTCCCCGGTAGTTGAGCAGTTCTTC
once	TRBV4-2	-	TRBJ2-7	CASSQEGGTTYEQYF	TGTGCCAGCAGCCAAGAGGGGGGTACGACCTACGAGCAGTACTTC
few	TRBV20-1	-	TRBJ2-5	CSARGGETQYF	TGCAGTGCTAGAGGTGGCGAGACCCAGTACTTC
few	TRBV9	TRBD2	TRBJ2-3	CASSDGTSGRDTQYF	TGTGCCAGCAGCGATGGGACTAGCGGTAGGGATACGCAGTATTTT